Here is one T cell receptor beta chain with its context. Its cognate antigen is unknown. This specimen belongs to a study of metastatic and nonmetastatic thyroid tumors. Study information: It was across blood and tumor or nodule tissue from malignant and benign thyroid patients that repertoires were compared. Whole-study findings and limits: In blood and tumor, TCR beta diversity was reportedly significantly higher in malignant thyroid tumors than in benign nodules.

The authors' processing: Variation in CDR3 across clinicopathological groups served as the basis for constructing a distant-metastasis classifier in papillary thyroid cancer. From the PCR reads, TCRdb re-called clones with MiXCR. The V and J calls shown here were made by TCRdb, not taken from the authors' results. The table lists some 35,000 clones, 29% of them singletons. Thyroid surgery was performed in patients who had received no treatment beforehand. Germline CDR1 SGHTA, CDR2 FQGTGA. Trimming stripped 5 bases from V and 6 bases from J, with 17 bases between. This CDR3 is built from 15 residues. The origin of this receptor is a female donor with papillary thyroid cancer or a benign thyroid nodule (not recorded which). Some clones in this sample may be carry-over from other donors' samples. The rearrangement joins TRBV7-3 to TRBJ2-1, with TRBD2 as a possible D gene (6 bases). Specimen: blood. In DNA form, the CDR3 reads TGTGCCAGCAGCCTTGGACTATCTGAAGGCAATGAGCAGTTCTTC. Translation: CASSLGLSEGNEQFF. Looking up the rest from reference TRBV7-3 and TRBJ2-1 gives the full variable domain: GAGVSQTPSNKVTEKGKYVELRCDPISGHTALYWYRQSLGQGPEFLIYFQGTGAADDSGLPNDRFFAVRPEGSVSTLKIQRTERGDSAVYLCASSLGLSEGNEQFFGPGTRLTVL.